This TCR beta chain was profiled in a study of T cells in Graves' hyperthyroidism and ophthalmopathy. Notes on the study in general: Ophthalmopathy was model-predicted a median roughly 6.3 months pre-onset. Blood also held most thyroid clonotypes expanded beyond 0.001.

TCR beta CDR3 regions were amplified from RNA. TCR CDR3 underwent first-round RT-PCR with the HTBI primer set. One entry per CDR3 protein results from TCRdb running MiXCR on the multiplex PCR reads. The sample records roughly 500,000 distinct CDR3 sequences, approximately 49% being singletons. Germline loops: CDR1 MGHDK, CDR2 SYGVNS. This CDR3 has 16 residues. The junction had 11 bases not matched to a gene; V was cut back by 8 bases and J by 2 bases. Uncontrolled infection, other autoimmune disease, pregnancy or lactation excluded patients. With regard to this clonotype: Its target is unknown.

The rearrangement uses TRBV25-1 and TRBJ1-3; 8 nucleotides align to TRBD1. The specimen sequenced was peripheral blood or thyroid tissue (not recorded which). The sequence was collected from an adult woman with Graves' disease, either hyperthyroidism or ophthalmopathy (not recorded which). For the CDR3, the DNA is TGTGCCAGCTCACCAAATTTGGGACAGGCTGGAAACACCATATATTTT. Translating gives CASSPNLGQAGNTIYF.